Sequencing of this T cell receptor beta chain was carried out in a study of cytomegalovirus exposure and HLA in healthy donors. In the case of this clone: Antigen unknown.

The V end lost 4 bases, the J end lost 0 bases, and 13 bases lay between the germline ends. The CDR3 is 15 residues long. CDR1 is MDHEN, CDR2 SYDVKM, per germline. The PCR had 60 Vbeta and 13 Jbeta primers. Sequencing was performed with immunoSEQ multiplex PCR; in TCRdb, only in-frame clones are kept and a portion is missing. The repertoire holds 100,000 to 150,000 clones, roughly 76% seen once, with around 13% in the top ten. The study's findings and limits: A later analysis reportedly found fewer N-insertions in an Asian-associated ancestry cluster than the roughly 670-donor mean. Some V segments (TRBV6-2 and TRBV6-3 among them) were excluded as indistinguishable. Upon later analysis, TCR association rates were observed to vary by HLA locus, being highest for DRB1 and lowest for HLA-C.

The sample consisted of PBMCs. This TCR derives from a woman aged 55-69 years in good health and CMV-seropositive. The V call is TRBV28, the J call TRBJ2-7, with D possibly TRBD1 on 5 matching bases. The CDR3 protein is CASSSTSRASYEQYF. The DNA of the CDR3 is TGTGCCAGCAGTTCGACATCCAGGGCCTCCTACGAGCAGTACTTC.